The 26 T cell receptor beta chains presented below share a single source sample, sequenced in a study of blood T cell repertoires in COVID-19. TCRdb's copy holds only in-frame clones and misses some; the assay was immunoSEQ multiplex PCR. This sample carries some 180,000 clones, about four fifths of them seen once, and the ten largest clones take approximately 10%. The sequencing sample was made of peripheral blood. These receptors were obtained from a woman aged 40 to 49 with COVID-19, enrolled during active disease.

V gene TRBV5-4 combines with J gene TRBJ2-5, with 11 bases identical to TRBD2. Germline V gives CDR1 SGHNT, CDR2 YYREEE (reference sequence). Germline trimming cut 4 bases from V and 2 bases from J; bases unmatched to any gene: 7. CDR3 size: 16 residues. CDR3 nucleotide sequence: TGTGCCAGCAGCAAGACTAGCGGGACGGGGCAAGAGACCCAGTACTTC. This codes for CASSKTSGTGQETQYF.

There are a few counts of this clone. The chain combines TRBV27 with TRBJ1-1; TRBD1 matches 7 bases. This CDR3 has 16 amino acids. V dropped 2 bases and J dropped 11; count of bases not matched to a gene: 17. Germline V lookup: CDR1 MNHEY, CDR2 SMNVEV (reference sequence). CDR3 in amino acids: CASSLGPPSRDSRAFF. CDR3 nucleotides: TGTGCCAGCAGTTTAGGACCCCCGAGTAGGGACAGTAGGGCTTTCTTT.

V gene TRBV12-3 or TRBV12-4 combines with J gene TRBJ1-5, with unresolved D. The V gene lost 3 bases and the J gene lost 4 bases, with 4 bases spanning the gap. This CDR3 has 12 residues. CDR3 in DNA: TGTGCCAGCAGTTTCGGGAATCAGCCCCAGCATTTT. This encodes CASSFGNQPQHF.

The chain couples TRBV5-1 to TRBJ2-5; the D is unclear. The CDR3 runs 13 residues. CDR1 SGHRS and CDR2 YFSETQ come from the germline V gene. The V and J ends lost 7 bases and 5 bases respectively, with 15 bases between them. In nucleotides, the CDR3 is TGCGCCAGCCGGATCGCAGGTGCGGAGACCCAGTACTTC. It yields the protein CASRIAGAETQYF.

The CDR3 region is CASSRQGSTPLHF. DNA of the CDR3: TGTGCCAGCAGTAGACAGGGCTCTACACCCCTCCACTTT. The chain uses TRBV2 and TRBJ1-6; 7 bases align to TRBD1. The V gene end was trimmed by 5 bases and the J gene end by 11 bases; junction bases not matched to a gene: 6. The CDR3 length is 13 residues. Germline CDR1 reads SNHLY; CDR2 reads FYNNEI.

The CDR3 protein is CASSRQGTDTQYF. The CDR3, as DNA: TGTGCCAGCAGCCGACAGGGGACAGATACGCAGTATTTT. The chain combines TRBV6-6 with TRBJ2-3; TRBD1 aligns across 8 bases. This CDR3 is 13 amino acids long. The V and J ends lost 6 bases and 3 bases, in that order; junction bases with no gene match: 2. CDR1 is MNHNY, CDR2 SVGAGI, per germline (reference sequence).

The CDR3 is CASSQPGQGNSPLHF. CDR3 DNA: TGTGCCAGCAGCCAACCGGGACAGGGGAATTCACCCCTCCACTTT. The chain links TRBV11-1 to TRBJ1-6, with TRBD1 identical over 10 bases. The CDR3 covers 15 residues. CDR1 SGHAT and CDR2 FQDESV come from the germline V gene (reference sequence). The J segment lost 7 bases and the V segment lost 5 bases, leaving 5 bases of the junction unmatched.

The chain links TRBV5-1 to TRBJ2-1; D is unresolved. The V gene's germline CDR1 is SGHRS and CDR2 YFSETQ. This CDR3 spans 14 amino acids. The V end lost 0 bases, the J end lost 9 bases, and 13 bases lay between the germline ends. As DNA, the CDR3 is TGCGCCAGCAGCTTGGATGGTAAGCGTGGTGAGCAGTTCTTC. Its protein is CASSLDGKRGEQFF.

The chain employs TRBV18 and TRBJ1-1; D may be TRBD1 (5 bases). The CDR3 runs to 17 residues. The germline V gene has CDR1 KGHSH and CDR2 LQKENI. The ends were cut back, 1 base at V and 0 bases at J, with 15 bases in the middle. The CDR3 protein is CASSPQGLTNMNTEAFF. CDR3 bases: TGTGCCAGCTCACCACAGGGACTTACCAACATGAACACTGAAGCTTTCTTT.

The J gene is TRBJ2-1, the V gene TRBV30, with unresolved D. CDR1 and CDR2 from the germline V gene are GTSNPN and SVGIG (reference sequence). The CDR3 runs 13 residues. V lost 7 bases to trimming and J lost 3 bases, with 13 bases between them. The CDR3 loop reads CASIFPVYNEQFF. The DNA of the CDR3 is TGTGCCTCAATTTTCCCGGTCTACAATGAGCAGTTCTTC.

The chain has TRBV2 and TRBJ2-3; D perhaps matches TRBD1 (6 bases). This CDR3 is 12 amino acids long. The germline V gene has CDR1 SNHLY and CDR2 FYNNEI. V gave up 8 bases and J gave up 2 bases, with 8 bases separating them. This CDR3 is CASRDNTDTQYF. The CDR3 DNA reads as TGTGCCAGCCGGGACAACACAGATACGCAGTATTTT. The full variable domain, in which reference TRBV2 and TRBJ2-3 provide the parts outside the CDR3, is EPEVTQTPSHQVTQMGQEVILRCVPISNHLYFYWYRQILGQKVEFLVSFYNNEISEKSEIFDDQFSVERPDGSNFTLKIRSTKLEDSAMYFCASRDNTDTQYFGPGTRLTVL.

The chain couples TRBV28 to TRBJ2-1, with D possibly matching TRBD2 (6 bases). Germline lookup yields CDR1 MDHEN and CDR2 SYDVKM. V was pared by 9 bases and J by 3 bases, with 12 bases between. CDR3 length: 13 amino acids. The CDR3 bases are TGTGCCAGTAGGAGGGCCCTCTACAATGAGCAGTTCTTC. This gives the protein CASRRALYNEQFF.

The rearrangement joins TRBV2 to TRBJ1-6; D ambiguous. The ends were cut back, 5 bases at V and 0 bases at J, with 8 bases in the middle. This CDR3 has 15 residues. Germline assignment: CDR1 SNHLY and CDR2 FYNNEI. CDR3 amino acids: CASSLESSYNSPLHF. The CDR3 bases are TGTGCCAGCAGTTTGGAGAGCTCCTATAATTCACCCCTCCACTTT.

This CDR3 reads CASSFRKDRGGEQFF. In DNA, the CDR3 is TGTGCCAGCAGCTTTCGAAAGGACAGGGGAGGTGAGCAGTTCTTC. The chain joins TRBV9 to TRBJ2-1; 9 nucleotides agree with TRBD1. The CDR3 is 15 amino acids. Germline CDR1 and CDR2: SGDLS and YYNGEE. V trimming: 4 bases; J trimming: 9 bases; junction bases outside the gene matches: 11.

The chain couples TRBV2 to TRBJ1-2; TRBD1 might be the D (6 bases). Between the trimmed V and J ends, which lost 5 bases and 4 bases, there was a span of 14 bases. The germline V gene has CDR1 SNHLY and CDR2 FYNNEI. CDR3 length: 14 amino acids. The CDR3 spells CASSSRDTGYGYTF. CDR3 in DNA: TGTGCCAGCAGTTCCCGGGACACAGGCTATGGCTACACCTTC.

The CDR3 nucleotides read TGTGCCAGCAGCTTACGAGGGGGGGTGGTAACGAACACTGAAGCTTTCTTT. Its translation: CASSLRGGVVTNTEAFF. The J gene is TRBJ1-1, the V gene TRBV5-6; D is perhaps TRBD1 (6 bases). Germline assignment: CDR1 SGHDT and CDR2 YYEEEE. Trimming took 2 bases from V and 1 from J, leaving 18 bases between them. The CDR3 runs to 17 residues.

The chain employs TRBV9 and TRBJ2-7; 11 nucleotides align to TRBD2. Trimming removed 0 bases from V and 3 bases from J; junction bases left unmatched: 5. There are 16 residues in the CDR3. Germline V gene sequence: CDR1 SGDLS, CDR2 YYNGEE. CDR3: CASSVGVAGGDYEQYF. CDR3 nucleotides: TGTGCCAGCAGCGTAGGGGTAGCGGGAGGGGACTACGAGCAGTACTTC. Using reference TRBV9 and TRBJ2-7 for the parts outside the CDR3, the full variable domain is DSGVTQTPKHLITATGQRVTLRCSPRSGDLSVYWYQQSLDQGLQFLIQYYNGEERAKGNILERFSAQQFPDLHSELNLSSLELGDSALYFCASSVGVAGGDYEQYFGPGTRLTVT.

The rearrangement uses TRBV16 and TRBJ1-1, with D perhaps TRBD1 (6 bases). Trimming cost V 4 bases and J 1 base, with 10 bases left between them. CDR1 and CDR2 (germline): KGHSY, FQNENV. This CDR3 spans 14 amino acids. Here the CDR3 reads CASSPGTWNTEAFF. The DNA of the CDR3 is TGTGCCAGCAGCCCTGGGACATGGAACACTGAAGCTTTCTTT.

This chain connects TRBV19 to TRBJ2-4; no definite D call. CDR3 size: 13 residues. Germline V CDR1 and CDR2: LNHDA, SQIVND (reference sequence). V lost 5 bases and J 5 bases, leaving 10 bases between the germline ends. CDR3 amino acids: CASSLGPQNIQYF. CDR3 nucleotides: TGTGCCAGTAGTTTAGGGCCCCAAAACATTCAGTACTTC.

The V and J genes are TRBV5-6 and TRBJ2-7; TRBD1 is a possible D gene (6 bases). The CDR3 sequence is 15 residues long. Trimming removed 7 bases from V and 4 bases from J, with 21 bases in between. Germline V lookup: CDR1 SGHDT, CDR2 YYEEEE. The CDR3 is CASGTERGISYEQYF. CDR3 DNA sequence: TGTGCCAGCGGAACCGAGAGGGGGATATCGTACGAGCAGTACTTC.

J is TRBJ1-5 and V is TRBV29-1, with D unclear. The germline CDR1 and CDR2 sequences are SQVTM and ANQGSEA. V lost 7 bases, J lost 1 base, and 8 bases lay in between. The CDR3 is 12 residues long. CDR3 sequence: CSAATSNQPQHF. The CDR3 DNA follows: TGCAGCGCTGCGACAAGCAATCAGCCCCAGCATTTT. The entire variable domain, with the rest obtained from reference TRBV29-1 and TRBJ1-5, is as follows: SAVISQKPSRDICQRGTSLTIQCQVDSQVTMMFWYRQQPGQSLTLIATANQGSEATYESGFVIDKFPISRPNLTFSTLTVSNMSPEDSSIYLCSAATSNQPQHFGDGTRLSIL.

This clone has just one count. The V and J genes are TRBV11-2 and TRBJ1-3, with no clear D. V shed 1 base and J shed 2 bases, with 15 bases lying between them. CDR1 and CDR2 (germline): SGHAT, FQNNGV. This CDR3 is 17 amino acids long. For the CDR3, the DNA is TGTGCCAGCAGCTTAGTCCCGGGGAAGATTGCTGGAAACACCATATATTTT. This encodes CASSLVPGKIAGNTIYF.

V gene TRBV28 combines with J gene TRBJ2-2; possibly TRBD2 for D (6 bases). This CDR3 has 14 residues. V lost 6 bases to trimming and J lost 4 bases, with 12 bases between them. Germline V lookup: CDR1 MDHEN, CDR2 SYDVKM. The CDR3 here is CASSPSGPTGELFF. The DNA for the CDR3 is TGTGCCAGCAGCCCAAGCGGGCCCACCGGGGAGCTGTTTTTT.

The chain employs TRBV15 and TRBJ1-3; D not certain. The CDR3 runs to 17 residues. Trimming pared 0 bases from V and 2 bases from J, leaving 14 bases between. CDR1 is LNHNV and CDR2 is YYDKDF in the germline V gene (reference sequence). The CDR3 loop reads CATSRDNRGRPGNTIYF. The CDR3 DNA follows: TGTGCCACCAGCAGAGATAACCGAGGGCGTCCTGGAAACACCATATATTTT.

The chain has TRBV5-4 and TRBJ1-6; D may be TRBD1 (5 bases). Germline values: CDR1 SGHNT, CDR2 YYREEE (reference sequence). CDR3 length: 14 amino acids. V lost 4 bases and J 7 bases, leaving 12 bases between the germline ends. The CDR3 spells CASSRWGENSPLHF. The CDR3 region has the DNA TGTGCCAGCAGCCGCTGGGGGGAGAATTCACCCCTCCACTTT.

The rearrangement uses TRBV7-6 and TRBJ2-7; D possibly corresponds to TRBD1 (6 bases). The CDR3 consists of 16 residues. Germline CDR1 SGHVS, CDR2 FNYEAQ. V was cut by 0 bases and J by 2 bases, with 14 bases left in between. DNA of the CDR3: TGTGCCAGCAGCTTAGCGCCAGGACAGCCGACCTACGAGCAGTACGTC. This translates into CASSLAPGQPTYEQYV.